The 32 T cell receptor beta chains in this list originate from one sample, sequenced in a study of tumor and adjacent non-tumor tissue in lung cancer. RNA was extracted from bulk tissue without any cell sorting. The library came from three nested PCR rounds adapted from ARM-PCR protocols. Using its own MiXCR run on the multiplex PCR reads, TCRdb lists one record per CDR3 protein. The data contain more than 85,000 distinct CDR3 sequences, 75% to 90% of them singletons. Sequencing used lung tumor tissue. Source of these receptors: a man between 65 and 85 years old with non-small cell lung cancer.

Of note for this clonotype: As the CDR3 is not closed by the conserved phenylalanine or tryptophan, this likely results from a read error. The CDR3 nucleotides are TGTGCCAGCTTGGGGGATGCAGATACGCAGTATTAT. Residues: CASLGDADTQYY. The J gene is TRBJ2-3, the V gene TRBV7-9, with D possibly called TRBD1 or TRBD2 (5 bases each). The germline V gene encodes CDR1 SEHNR and CDR2 FQNEAQ (reference sequence). This CDR3 region has 12 residues. The V and J ends lost 8 bases and 4 bases respectively, with 10 bases between them.

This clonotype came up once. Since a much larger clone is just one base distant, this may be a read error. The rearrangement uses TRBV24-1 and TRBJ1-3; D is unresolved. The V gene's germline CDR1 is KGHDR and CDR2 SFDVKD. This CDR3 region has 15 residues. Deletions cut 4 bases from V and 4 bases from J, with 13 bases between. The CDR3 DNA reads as TGTGCCACCAGTGAACCCGGGAAGGCCGGAAACACCATATATTTT. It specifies CATSEPGKAGNTIYF.

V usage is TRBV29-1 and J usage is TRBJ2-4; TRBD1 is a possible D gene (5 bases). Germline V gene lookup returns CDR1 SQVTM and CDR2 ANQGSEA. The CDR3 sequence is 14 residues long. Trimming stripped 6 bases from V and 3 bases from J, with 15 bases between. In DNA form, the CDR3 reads TGCAGCGTCGATAACAGGCTAGTCAAAAACATTCAGTACTTC. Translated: CSVDNRLVKNIQYF.

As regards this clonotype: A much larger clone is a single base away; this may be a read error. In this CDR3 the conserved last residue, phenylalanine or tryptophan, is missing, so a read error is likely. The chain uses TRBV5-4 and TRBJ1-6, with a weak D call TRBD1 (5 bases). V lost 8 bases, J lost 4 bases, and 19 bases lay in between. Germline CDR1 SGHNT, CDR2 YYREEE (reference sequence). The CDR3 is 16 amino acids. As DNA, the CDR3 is TGTGCCAGGAGCCCGGGGGGTGTCCTATATAATTCACCCCTCCACTCT. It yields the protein CARSPGGVLYNSPLHS.

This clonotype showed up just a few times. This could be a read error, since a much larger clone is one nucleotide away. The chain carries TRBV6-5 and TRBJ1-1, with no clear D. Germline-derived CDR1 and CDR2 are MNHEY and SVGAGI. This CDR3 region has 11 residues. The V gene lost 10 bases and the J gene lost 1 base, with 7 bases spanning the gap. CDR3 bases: TGTGCCACTCGAGAGAACACTGAAGCTTTCTTT. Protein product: CATRENTEAFF.

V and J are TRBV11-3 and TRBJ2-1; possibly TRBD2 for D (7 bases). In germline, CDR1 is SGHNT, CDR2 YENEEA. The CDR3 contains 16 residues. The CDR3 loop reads CTGSLDPTGGRGEQFF. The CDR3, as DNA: TGTACTGGCAGCTTAGATCCAACGGGGGGCAGGGGTGAGCAGTTCTTC.

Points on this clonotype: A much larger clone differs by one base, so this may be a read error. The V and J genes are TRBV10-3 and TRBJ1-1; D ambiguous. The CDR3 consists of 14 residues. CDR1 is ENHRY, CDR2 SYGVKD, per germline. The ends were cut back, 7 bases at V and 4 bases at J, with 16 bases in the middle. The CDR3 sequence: CAINEKGFGTEAFF. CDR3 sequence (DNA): TGTGCCATCAATGAAAAAGGTTTTGGCACTGAAGCTTTCTTT.

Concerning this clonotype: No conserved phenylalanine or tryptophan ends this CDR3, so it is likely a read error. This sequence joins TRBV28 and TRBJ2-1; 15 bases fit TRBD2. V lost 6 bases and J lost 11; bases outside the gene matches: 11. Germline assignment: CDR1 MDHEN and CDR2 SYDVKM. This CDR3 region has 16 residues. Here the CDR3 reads CASRGLAGGFWNKQFI. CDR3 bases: TGTGCCAGCAGAGGACTAGCGGGAGGGTTCTGGAATAAGCAGTTCATC.

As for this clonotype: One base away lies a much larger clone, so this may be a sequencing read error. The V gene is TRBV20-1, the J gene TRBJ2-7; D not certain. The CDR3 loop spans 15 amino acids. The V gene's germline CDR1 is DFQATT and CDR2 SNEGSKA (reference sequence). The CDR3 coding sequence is TGCAGTGCTAGAGTACCCCCTGCGTTCGCCTACAAGCAGTACTTC. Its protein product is CSARVPPAFAYKQYF.

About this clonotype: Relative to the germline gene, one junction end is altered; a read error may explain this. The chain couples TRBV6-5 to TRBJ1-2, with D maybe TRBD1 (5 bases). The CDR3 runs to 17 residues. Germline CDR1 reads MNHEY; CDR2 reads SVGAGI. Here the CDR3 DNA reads TGTGTCAGCAGTTACACTTTGACAAGGGGCGGGTACTATGGCTACACCTTC. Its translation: CVSSYTLTRGGYYGYTF.

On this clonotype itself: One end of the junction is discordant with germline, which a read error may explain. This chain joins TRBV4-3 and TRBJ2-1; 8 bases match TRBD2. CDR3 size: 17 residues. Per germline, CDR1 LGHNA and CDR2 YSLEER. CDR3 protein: CASTQDPAGAEYNDEFF. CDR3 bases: TGCGCCAGCACCCAAGACCCAGCGGGAGCTGAATACAATGATGAGTTCTTC.

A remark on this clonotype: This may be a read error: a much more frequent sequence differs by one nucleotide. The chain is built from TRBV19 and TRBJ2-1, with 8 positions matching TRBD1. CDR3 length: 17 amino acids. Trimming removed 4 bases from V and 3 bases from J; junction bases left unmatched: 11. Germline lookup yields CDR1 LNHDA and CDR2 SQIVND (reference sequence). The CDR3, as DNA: TGTGCCAGTAGTAGGGGGGCCGGGACAGGACTCTACAATGAGCAGTTCTTC. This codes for CASSRGAGTGLYNEQFF.

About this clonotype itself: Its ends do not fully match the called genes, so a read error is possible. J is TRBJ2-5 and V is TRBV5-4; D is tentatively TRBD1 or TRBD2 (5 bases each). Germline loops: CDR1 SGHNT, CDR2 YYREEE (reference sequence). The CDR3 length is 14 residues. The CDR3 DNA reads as TGTGCCAGCAGCTTGGGTGGCATTGTTGGGACCCTGTACTTT. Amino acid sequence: CASSLGGIVGTLYF.

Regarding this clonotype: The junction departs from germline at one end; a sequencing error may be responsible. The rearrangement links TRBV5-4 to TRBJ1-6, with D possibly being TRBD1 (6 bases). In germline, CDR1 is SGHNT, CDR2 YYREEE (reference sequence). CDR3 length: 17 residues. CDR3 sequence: CASSTGRGGGINSPFHF. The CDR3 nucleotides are TGTGCCAGCAGCACCGGGAGAGGGGGAGGGATTAATTCACCCTTCCACTTT.

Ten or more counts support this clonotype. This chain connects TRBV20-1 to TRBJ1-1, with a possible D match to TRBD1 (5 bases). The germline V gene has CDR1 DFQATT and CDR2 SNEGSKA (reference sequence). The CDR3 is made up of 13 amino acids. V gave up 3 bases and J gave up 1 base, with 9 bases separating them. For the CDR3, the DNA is TGCAGTGCTAGCCAGACAGCGAACACTGAAGCTTTCTTT. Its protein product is CSASQTANTEAFF.

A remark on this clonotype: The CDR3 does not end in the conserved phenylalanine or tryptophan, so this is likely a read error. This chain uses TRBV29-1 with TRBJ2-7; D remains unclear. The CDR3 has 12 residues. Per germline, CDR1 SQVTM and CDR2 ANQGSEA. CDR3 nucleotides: TGCAACGTTGATGACGGCTCCTACGAGCAGTACATC. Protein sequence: CNVDDGSYEQYI.

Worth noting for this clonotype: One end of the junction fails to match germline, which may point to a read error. This chain's CDR3 is CAIKQGHSNQPQHF. The CDR3, as DNA: TGTGCCATCAAACAGGGTCATAGCAATCAGCCCCAGCATTTT. J is TRBJ1-5 and V is TRBV5-1, with D possibly TRBD1 on 6 matching bases. This CDR3 region has 14 residues. Germline V gene lookup returns CDR1 SGHRS and CDR2 YFSETQ.

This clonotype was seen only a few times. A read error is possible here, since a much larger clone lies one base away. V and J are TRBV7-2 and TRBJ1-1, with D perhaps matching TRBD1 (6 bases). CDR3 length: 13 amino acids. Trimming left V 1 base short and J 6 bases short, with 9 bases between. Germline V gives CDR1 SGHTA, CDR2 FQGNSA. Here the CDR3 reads CTSSLVDRSEAFF. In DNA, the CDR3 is TGTACCAGCAGCTTAGTCGACAGGTCTGAAGCTTTCTTT. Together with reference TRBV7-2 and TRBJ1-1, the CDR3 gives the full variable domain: GAGVSQSPSNKVTEKGKDVELRCDPISGHTALYWYRQSLGQGLEFLIYFQGNSAPDKSGLPSDRFSAERTGGSVSTLTIQRTQQEDSAVYLCTSSLVDRSEAFFGQGTRLTVV.

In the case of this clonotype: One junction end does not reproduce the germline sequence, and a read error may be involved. The CDR3 here is CASSSGISLDDTQYF. The CDR3 DNA reads TGTGCCAGCAGCTCAGGGATTAGTCTGGACGATACCCAGTATTTC. This sequence joins TRBV11-3 and TRBJ2-5; perhaps TRBD1 as D (5 bases). Germline V gives CDR1 SGHNT, CDR2 YENEEA. This CDR3 comprises 15 residues.

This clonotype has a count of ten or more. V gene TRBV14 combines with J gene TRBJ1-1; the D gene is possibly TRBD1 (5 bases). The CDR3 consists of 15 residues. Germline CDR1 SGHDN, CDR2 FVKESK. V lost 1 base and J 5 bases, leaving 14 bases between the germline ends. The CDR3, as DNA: TGTGCCAGCAGCCAAGGACAGTCCATGGGGACTGAAGCTTTCTTT. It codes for CASSQGQSMGTEAFF.

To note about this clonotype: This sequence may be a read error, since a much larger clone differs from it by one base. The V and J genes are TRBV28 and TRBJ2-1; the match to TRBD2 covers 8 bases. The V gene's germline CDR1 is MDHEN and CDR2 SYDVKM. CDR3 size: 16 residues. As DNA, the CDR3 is TGTGTCAGCAGTTCGAACGGGAGGGCCATTGGGAATGAGCAGTTCTTC. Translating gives CVSSSNGRAIGNEQFF. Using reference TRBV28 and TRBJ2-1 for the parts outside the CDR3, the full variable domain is DVKVTQSSRYLVKRTGEKVFLECVQDMDHENMFWYRQDPGLGLRLIYFSYDVKMKEKGDIPEGYSVSREKKERFSLILESASTNQTSMYLCVSSSNGRAIGNEQFFGPGTRLTVL.

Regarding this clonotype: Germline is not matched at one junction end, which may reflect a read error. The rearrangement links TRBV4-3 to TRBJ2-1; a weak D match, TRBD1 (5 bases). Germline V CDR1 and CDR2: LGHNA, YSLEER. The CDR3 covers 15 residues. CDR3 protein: CASCQDLGAGNEQLF. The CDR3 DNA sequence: TGCGCCAGCTGCCAAGATTTAGGGGCTGGGAATGAGCAGTTATTC.

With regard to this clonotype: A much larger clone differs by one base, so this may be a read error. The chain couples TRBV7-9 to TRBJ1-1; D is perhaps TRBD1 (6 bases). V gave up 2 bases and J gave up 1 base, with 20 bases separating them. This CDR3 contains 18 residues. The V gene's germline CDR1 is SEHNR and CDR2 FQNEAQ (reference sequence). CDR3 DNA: TGTGCCAGCAGCTTAACCCGACAGGAGGGGACAAAGAACACTGAAGCTTTCTTT. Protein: CASSLTRQEGTKNTEAFF. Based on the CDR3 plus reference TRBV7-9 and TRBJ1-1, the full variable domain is DTGVSQNPRHKITKRGQNVTFRCDPISEHNRLYWYRQTLGQGPEFLTYFQNEAQLEKSRLLSDRFSAERPKGSFSTLEIQRTEQGDSAMYLCASSLTRQEGTKNTEAFFGQGTRLTVV.

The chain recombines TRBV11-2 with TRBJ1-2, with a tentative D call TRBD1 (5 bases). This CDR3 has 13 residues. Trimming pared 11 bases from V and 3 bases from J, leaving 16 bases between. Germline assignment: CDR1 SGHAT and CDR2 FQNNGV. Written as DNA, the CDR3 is TGTGCCGACAGCTTAGCTTCAGACTATGGCTACACCTTC. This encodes CADSLASDYGYTF.

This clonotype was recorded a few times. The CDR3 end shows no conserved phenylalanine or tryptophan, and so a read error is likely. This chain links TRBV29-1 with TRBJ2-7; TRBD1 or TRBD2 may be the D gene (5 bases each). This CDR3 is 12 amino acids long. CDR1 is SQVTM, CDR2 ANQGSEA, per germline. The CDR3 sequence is CIAIEGTYEQYS. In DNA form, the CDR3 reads TGCATCGCAATAGAGGGGACCTACGAGCAGTACTCC.

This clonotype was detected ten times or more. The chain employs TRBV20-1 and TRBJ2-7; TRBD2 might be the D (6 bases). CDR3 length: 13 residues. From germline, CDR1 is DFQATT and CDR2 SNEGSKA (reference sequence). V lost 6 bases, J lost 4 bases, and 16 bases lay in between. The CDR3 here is CSAPRGILYEQYF. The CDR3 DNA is TGCAGTGCCCCCCGGGGGATTCTTTACGAGCAGTACTTC.

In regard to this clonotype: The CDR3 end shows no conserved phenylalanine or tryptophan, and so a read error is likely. The CDR3 nucleotides read TGTACCAGCAGACCCCATGAGGGAAGCACCGGGGAGCTGTTTCTT. Protein: CTSRPHEGSTGELFL. The chain is built from TRBV6-1 and TRBJ2-2, with D perhaps TRBD2 (5 bases). Germline CDR1 and CDR2: MNHNS and SASEGT. There are 15 residues in the CDR3.

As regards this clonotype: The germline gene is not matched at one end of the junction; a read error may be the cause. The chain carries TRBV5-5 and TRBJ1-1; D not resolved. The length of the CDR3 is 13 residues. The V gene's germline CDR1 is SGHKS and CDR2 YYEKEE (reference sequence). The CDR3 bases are TGTGCCAGCAGTTTAGGGCTTAACACTGAAACTTTCTTT. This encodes CASSLGLNTETFF.

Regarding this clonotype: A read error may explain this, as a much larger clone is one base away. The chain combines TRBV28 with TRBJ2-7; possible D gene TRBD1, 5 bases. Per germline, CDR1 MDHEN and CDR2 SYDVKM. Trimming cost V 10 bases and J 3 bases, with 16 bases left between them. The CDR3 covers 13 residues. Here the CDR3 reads CATQVDKIYEQYF. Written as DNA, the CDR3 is TGTGCCACCCAAGTGGACAAGATCTACGAGCAGTACTTC.

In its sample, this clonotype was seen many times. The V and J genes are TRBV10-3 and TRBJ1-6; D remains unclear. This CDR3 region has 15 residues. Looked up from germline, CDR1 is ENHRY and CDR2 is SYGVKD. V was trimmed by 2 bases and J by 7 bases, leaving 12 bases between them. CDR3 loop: CAISEDGPGNSPLHF. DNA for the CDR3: TGTGCCATCAGTGAGGACGGTCCGGGCAATTCACCCCTCCACTTT.

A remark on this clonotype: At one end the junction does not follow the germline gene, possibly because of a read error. The DNA of the CDR3 is TGCAACGTTGAAAAAGCAATGGGTGAGCAGTCCTTC. As protein: CNVEKAMGEQSF. This chain uses TRBV29-1 with TRBJ2-1, with unresolved D. The germline V gene encodes CDR1 SQVTM and CDR2 ANQGSEA. This CDR3 has 12 residues.

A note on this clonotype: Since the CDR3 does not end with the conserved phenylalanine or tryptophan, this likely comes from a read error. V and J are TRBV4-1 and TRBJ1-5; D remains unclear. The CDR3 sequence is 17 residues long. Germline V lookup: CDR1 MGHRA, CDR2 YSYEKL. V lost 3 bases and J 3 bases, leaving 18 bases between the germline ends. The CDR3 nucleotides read TGCGCCAGCAGCCAGAGTAGCAGCATTTATAACAATCAGCCCCAGCATTAT. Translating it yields CASSQSSSIYNNQPQHY.